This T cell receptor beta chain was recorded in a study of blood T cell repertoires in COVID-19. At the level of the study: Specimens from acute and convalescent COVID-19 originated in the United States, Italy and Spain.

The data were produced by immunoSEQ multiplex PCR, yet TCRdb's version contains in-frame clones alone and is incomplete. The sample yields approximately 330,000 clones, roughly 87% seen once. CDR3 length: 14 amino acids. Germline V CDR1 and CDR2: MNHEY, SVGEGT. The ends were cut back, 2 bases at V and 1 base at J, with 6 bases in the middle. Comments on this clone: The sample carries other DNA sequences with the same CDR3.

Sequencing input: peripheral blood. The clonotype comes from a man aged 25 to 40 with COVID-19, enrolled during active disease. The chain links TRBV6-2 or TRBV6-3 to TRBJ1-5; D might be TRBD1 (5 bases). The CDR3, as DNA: TGTGCCAGCAGTTACGGGGGGAGCAATCAGCCCCAGCATTTT. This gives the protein CASSYGGSNQPQHF.